This T cell receptor (beta chain) was found in a study of T cell changes during pregnancy in multiple sclerosis. Trimming cost V 0 bases and J 10 bases; bases outside gene matches: 8. This CDR3 contains 15 residues. CDR1 MNHEY and CDR2 SVGAGI come from the germline V gene. Data came from immunoSEQ multiplex PCR; TCRdb stores just in-frame clones and leaves some out. The sample lists some 60,000 clones, roughly 93% occurring once. The clonotype comes from a female donor with multiple sclerosis, enrolled in a pregnancy study. The sample was peripheral blood, taken after pregnancy. The V gene is TRBV6-5, the J gene TRBJ2-1; 8 bases fit TRBD2. CDR3 sequence (DNA): TGTGCCAGCAGTTACTCAGCGGGAGTAACCGGGGAGCAGTTCTTC. Translated, it gives CASSYSAGVTGEQFF.